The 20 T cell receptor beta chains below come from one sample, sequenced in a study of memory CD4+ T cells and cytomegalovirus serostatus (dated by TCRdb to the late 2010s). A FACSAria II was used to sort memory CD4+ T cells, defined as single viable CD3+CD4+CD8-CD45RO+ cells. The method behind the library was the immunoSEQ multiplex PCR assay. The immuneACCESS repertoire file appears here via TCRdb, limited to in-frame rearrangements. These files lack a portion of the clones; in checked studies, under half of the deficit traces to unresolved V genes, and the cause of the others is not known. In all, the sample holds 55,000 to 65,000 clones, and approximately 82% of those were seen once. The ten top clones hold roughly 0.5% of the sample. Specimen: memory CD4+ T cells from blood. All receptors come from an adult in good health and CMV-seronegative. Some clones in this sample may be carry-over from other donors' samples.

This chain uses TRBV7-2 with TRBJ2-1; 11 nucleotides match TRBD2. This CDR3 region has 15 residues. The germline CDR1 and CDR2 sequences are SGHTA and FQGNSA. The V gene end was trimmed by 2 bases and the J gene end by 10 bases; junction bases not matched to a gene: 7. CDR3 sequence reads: CASSLSTSGSLEQFF. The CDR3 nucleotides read TGTGCCAGCAGCTTATCTACTAGCGGGAGTTTAGAGCAGTTCTTC.

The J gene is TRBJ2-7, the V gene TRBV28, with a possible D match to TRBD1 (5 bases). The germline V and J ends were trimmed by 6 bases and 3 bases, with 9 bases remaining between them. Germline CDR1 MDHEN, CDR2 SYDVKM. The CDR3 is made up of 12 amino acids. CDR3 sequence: CASRSDSYEQYF. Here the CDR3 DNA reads TGTGCCAGCAGGTCCGACAGCTACGAGCAGTACTTC.

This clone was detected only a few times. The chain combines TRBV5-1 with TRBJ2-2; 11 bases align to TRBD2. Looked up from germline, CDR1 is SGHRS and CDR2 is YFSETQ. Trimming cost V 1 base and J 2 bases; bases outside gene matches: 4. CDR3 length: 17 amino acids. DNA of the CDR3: TGCGCCAGCAGCTTGATGGGGACTAGCGGCAACACCGGGGAGCTGTTTTTT. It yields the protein CASSLMGTSGNTGELFF.

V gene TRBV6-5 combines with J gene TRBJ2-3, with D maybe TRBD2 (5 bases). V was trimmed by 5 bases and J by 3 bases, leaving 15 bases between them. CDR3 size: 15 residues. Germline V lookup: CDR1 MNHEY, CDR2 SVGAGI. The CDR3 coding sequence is TGTGCCAGCAGTCTTCGGGGAAGGGTAACAGATACGCAGTATTTT. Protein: CASSLRGRVTDTQYF.

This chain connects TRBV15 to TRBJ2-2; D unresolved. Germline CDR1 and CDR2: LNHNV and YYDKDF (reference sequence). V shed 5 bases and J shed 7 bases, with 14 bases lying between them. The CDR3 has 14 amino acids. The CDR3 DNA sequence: TGTGCCACCAGCTCATTCAACTTGCACGGGGAGCTGTTTTTT. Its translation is CATSSFNLHGELFF.

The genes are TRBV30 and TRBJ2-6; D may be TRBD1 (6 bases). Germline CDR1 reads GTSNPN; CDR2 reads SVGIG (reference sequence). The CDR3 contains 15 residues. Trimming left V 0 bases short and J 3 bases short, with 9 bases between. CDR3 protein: CAWSVGADGANVLTF. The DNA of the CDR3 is TGTGCCTGGAGTGTGGGGGCGGATGGGGCCAACGTCCTGACTTTC.

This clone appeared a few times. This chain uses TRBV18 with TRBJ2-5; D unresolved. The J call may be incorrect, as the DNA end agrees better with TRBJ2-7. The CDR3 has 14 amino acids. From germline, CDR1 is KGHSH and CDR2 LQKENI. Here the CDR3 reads CASSPPGRTYEQYF. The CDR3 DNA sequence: TGTGCCAGCTCACCACCGGGTAGAACCTACGAGCAGTACTTC.

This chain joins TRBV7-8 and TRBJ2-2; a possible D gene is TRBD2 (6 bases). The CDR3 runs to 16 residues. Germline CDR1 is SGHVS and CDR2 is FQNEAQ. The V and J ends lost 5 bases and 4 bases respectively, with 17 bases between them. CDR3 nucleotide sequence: TGTGCCAGCAGCCAAAGAGGGACTTTGAGCACCGGGGAGCTGTTTTTT. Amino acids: CASSQRGTLSTGELFF.

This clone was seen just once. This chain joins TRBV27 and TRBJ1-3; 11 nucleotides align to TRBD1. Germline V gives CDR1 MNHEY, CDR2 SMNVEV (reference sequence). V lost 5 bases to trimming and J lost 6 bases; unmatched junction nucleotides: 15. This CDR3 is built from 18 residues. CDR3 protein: CASSRNRPGQGESNTIYF. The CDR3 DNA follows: TGTGCCAGCAGTCGCAACCGGCCGGGACAGGGGGAATCAAACACCATATATTTT.

CDR3 loop: CASSSTGFAKEKLFF. Written as DNA, the CDR3 is TGCGCCAGCAGCTCCACAGGGTTTGCGAAGGAAAAACTGTTTTTT. The chain couples TRBV4-3 to TRBJ1-4, with D possibly being TRBD1 (6 bases). CDR1 and CDR2 from the germline V gene are LGHNA and YSLEER. The CDR3 covers 15 residues. V lost 5 bases and J lost 8, with 18 bases in between.

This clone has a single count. CDR3 loop: CSVEDGTHHGYTF. The CDR3 DNA is TGCAGCGTTGAAGATGGCACCCACCATGGCTACACCTTC. The chain links TRBV29-1 to TRBJ1-2; D is undetermined. The CDR3 covers 13 residues. Germline V gene sequence: CDR1 SQVTM, CDR2 ANQGSEA. Trimming removed 0 bases at V and 6 bases at J, with 11 bases between.

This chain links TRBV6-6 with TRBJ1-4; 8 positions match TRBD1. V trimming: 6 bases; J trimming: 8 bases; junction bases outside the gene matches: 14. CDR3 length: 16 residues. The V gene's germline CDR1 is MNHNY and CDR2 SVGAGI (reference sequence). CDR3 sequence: CASRPQEARGREKLFF. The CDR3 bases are TGTGCCAGCAGGCCCCAGGAGGCCAGGGGGCGGGAAAAACTGTTTTTT.

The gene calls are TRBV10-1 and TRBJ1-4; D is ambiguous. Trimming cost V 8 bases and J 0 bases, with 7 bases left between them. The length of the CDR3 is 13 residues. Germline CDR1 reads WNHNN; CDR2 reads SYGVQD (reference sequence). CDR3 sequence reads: CASLGATNEKLFF. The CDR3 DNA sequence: TGCGCCAGCCTAGGAGCAACTAATGAAAAACTGTTTTTT.

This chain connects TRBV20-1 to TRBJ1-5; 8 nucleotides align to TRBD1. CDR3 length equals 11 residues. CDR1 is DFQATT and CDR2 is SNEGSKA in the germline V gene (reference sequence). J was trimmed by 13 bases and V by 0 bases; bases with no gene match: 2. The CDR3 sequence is CSARERTGQHF. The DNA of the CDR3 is TGCAGTGCTAGAGAGAGGACAGGGCAGCATTTT.

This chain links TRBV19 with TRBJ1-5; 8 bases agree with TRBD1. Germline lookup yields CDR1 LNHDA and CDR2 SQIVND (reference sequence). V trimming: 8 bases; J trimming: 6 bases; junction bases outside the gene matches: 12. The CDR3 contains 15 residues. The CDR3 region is CASGPGQASRQPQHF. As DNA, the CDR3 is TGTGCCAGTGGCCCGGGACAGGCATCACGTCAGCCCCAGCATTTT.

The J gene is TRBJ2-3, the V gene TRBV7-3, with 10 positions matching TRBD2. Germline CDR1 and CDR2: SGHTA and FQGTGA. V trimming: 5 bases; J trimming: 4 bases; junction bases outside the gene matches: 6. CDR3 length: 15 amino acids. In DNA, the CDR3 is TGTGCCAGCAGCCCCTCCGGGACTAGCGCAGATACGCAGTATTTT. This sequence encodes CASSPSGTSADTQYF. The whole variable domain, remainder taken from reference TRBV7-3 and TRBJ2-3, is GAGVSQTPSNKVTEKGKYVELRCDPISGHTALYWYRQSLGQGPEFLIYFQGTGAADDSGLPNDRFFAVRPEGSVSTLKIQRTERGDSAVYLCASSPSGTSADTQYFGPGTRLTVL.

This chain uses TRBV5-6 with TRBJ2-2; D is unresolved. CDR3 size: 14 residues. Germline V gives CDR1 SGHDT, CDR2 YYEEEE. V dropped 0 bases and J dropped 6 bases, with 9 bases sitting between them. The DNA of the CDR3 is TGTGCCAGCAGCTTGGGGCAGGCGGCCGGGGAGCTGTTTTTT. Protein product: CASSLGQAAGELFF.

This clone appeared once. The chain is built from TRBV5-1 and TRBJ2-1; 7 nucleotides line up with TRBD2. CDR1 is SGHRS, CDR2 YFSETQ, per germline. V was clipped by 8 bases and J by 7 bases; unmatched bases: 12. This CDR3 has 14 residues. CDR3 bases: TGCGCCAGTGCGGTAGCGGGCCGAGGGAATGAGCAGTTCTTC. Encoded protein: CASAVAGRGNEQFF.

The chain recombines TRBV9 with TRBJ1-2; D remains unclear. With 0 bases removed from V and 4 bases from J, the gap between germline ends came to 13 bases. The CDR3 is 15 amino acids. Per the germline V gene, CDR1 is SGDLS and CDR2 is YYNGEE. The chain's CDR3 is CASSVDRQTFYGYTF. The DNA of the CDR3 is TGTGCCAGCAGCGTAGATAGGCAGACATTCTATGGCTACACCTTC. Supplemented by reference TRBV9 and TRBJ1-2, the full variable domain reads DSGVTQTPKHLITATGQRVTLRCSPRSGDLSVYWYQQSLDQGLQFLIQYYNGEERAKGNILERFSAQQFPDLHSELNLSSLELGDSALYFCASSVDRQTFYGYTFGSGTRLTVV.

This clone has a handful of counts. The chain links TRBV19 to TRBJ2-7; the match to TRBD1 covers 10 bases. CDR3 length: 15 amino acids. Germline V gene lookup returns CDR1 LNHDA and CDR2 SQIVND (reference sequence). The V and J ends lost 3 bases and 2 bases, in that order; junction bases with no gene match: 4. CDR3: CASSMGTGATYEQYF. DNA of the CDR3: TGTGCCAGTAGTATGGGGACAGGGGCCACCTACGAGCAGTACTTC. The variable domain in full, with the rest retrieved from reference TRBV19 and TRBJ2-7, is DGGITQSPKYLFRKEGQNVTLSCEQNLNHDAMYWYRQDPGQGLRLIYYSQIVNDFQKGDIAEGYSVSREKKESFPLTVTSAQKNPTAFYLCASSMGTGATYEQYFGPGTRLTVT.